The entry below describes one T cell receptor (beta chain). Its target is unknown. Tumor or blood genomic DNA was sequenced, with inputs of about 600 ng to 6,500 ng. Data came from immunoSEQ multiplex PCR; TCRdb stores just in-frame clones and leaves some out. The sample records fewer than 55,000 clones, approximately 81% being singletons. These data belong to a study of T cells in tumors after PD-1 blockade. Across the whole study: Either cemiplimab 350 mg every 2 weeks or pembrolizumab 200 mg every 3 weeks was given. Study results and caveats: Some novel exhausted tumor clones appeared in pre-treatment blood, suggesting peripheral recruitment.

V shed 3 bases, J shed 11 bases, and the junction held 4 bases outside the gene matches. CDR3 length: 12 residues. The germline V gene encodes CDR1 LNHDA and CDR2 SQIVND (reference sequence). This sample comprised PBMCs, obtained before anti-PD-1 treatment. The rearrangement uses TRBV19 and TRBJ2-3; 8 bases align to TRBD2. The receptor was derived from a human donor with basal cell carcinoma. CDR3: CASSMGLAGQYF. The CDR3 bases are TGTGCCAGTAGTATGGGGCTAGCGGGGCAGTATTTT.